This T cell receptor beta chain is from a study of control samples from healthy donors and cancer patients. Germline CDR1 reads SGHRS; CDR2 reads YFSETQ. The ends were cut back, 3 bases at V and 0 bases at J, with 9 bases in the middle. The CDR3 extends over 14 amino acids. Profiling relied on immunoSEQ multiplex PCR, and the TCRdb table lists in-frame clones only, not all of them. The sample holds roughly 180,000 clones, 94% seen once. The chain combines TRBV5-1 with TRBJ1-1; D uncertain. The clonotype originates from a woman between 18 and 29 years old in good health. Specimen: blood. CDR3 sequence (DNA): TGCGCCAGCAGCTCGGGAAAACTGAACACTGAAGCTTTCTTT. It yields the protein CASSSGKLNTEAFF.